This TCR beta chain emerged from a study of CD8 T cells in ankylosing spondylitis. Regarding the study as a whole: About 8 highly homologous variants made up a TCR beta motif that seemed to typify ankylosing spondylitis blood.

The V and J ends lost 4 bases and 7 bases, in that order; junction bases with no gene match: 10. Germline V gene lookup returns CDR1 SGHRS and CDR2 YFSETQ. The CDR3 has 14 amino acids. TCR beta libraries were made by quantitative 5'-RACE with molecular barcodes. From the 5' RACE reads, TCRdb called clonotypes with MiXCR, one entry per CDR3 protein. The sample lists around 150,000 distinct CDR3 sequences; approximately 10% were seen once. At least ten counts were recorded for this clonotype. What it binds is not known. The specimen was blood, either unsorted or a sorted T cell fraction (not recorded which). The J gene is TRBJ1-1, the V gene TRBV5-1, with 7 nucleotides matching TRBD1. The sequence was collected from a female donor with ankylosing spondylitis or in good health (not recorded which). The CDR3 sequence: CASSHRDSTFEAFF. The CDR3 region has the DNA TGCGCCAGCAGCCACAGGGACAGCACTTTTGAAGCTTTCTTT.